The 20 T cell receptor beta chains below were found in one sample sequenced in a study of cytomegalovirus exposure and HLA in healthy donors. Only in-frame clones appear in the TCRdb table, and some are missing; sequencing was by immunoSEQ multiplex PCR. The sample consists of roughly 110,000 clones, roughly 90% of them appearing once. The sequenced sample consisted of PBMCs. These TCRs come from a woman aged 18-29 years in good health and CMV-seropositive.

The chain employs TRBV14 and TRBJ1-2; the match to TRBD1 covers 8 bases. The CDR3 length is 13 residues. From germline, CDR1 is SGHDN and CDR2 FVKESK. J lost 4 bases, V lost 7 bases, and 5 bases had no gene match. The CDR3 coding sequence is TGTGCCAGCACCCGACAGGGGACCTATGGCTACACCTTC. Protein: CASTRQGTYGYTF. Supplemented by reference TRBV14 and TRBJ1-2, the full variable domain reads EAGVTQFPSHSVIEKGQTVTLRCDPISGHDNLYWYRRVMGKEIKFLLHFVKESKQDESGMPNNRFLAERTGGTYSTLKVQPAELEDSGVYFCASTRQGTYGYTFGSGTRLTVV.

The chain links TRBV2 to TRBJ1-2; D remains ambiguous. Between the trimmed V and J ends, which lost 1 base and 5 bases, there was a span of 8 bases. The CDR3 extends over 13 amino acids. Germline CDR1 and CDR2: SNHLY and FYNNEI. CDR3 nucleotides: TGTGCCAGCAGTGAAGGTTTGCGGTATGGCTACACCTTC. Its translation is CASSEGLRYGYTF.

The gene calls are TRBV7-2 and TRBJ1-2; 7 positions match TRBD1. The CDR3 is 13 residues long. Germline CDR1 and CDR2: SGHTA and FQGNSA. With V trimmed by 2 bases and J by 4 bases, 1 base remained unmatched. This CDR3 is CASSLNRGYGYTF. As DNA, the CDR3 is TGTGCCAGCAGCTTAAACAGGGGCTATGGCTACACCTTC.

The V and J genes are TRBV10-3 and TRBJ2-3, with D perhaps TRBD1 (5 bases). Germline CDR1 and CDR2: ENHRY and SYGVKD. The CDR3 length is 16 residues. Trimming cost V 5 bases and J 1 base, with 16 bases left between them. The CDR3 sequence is CAISSPDRARTDTQYF. The DNA for the CDR3 is TGTGCCATCAGTAGCCCTGACAGAGCTCGCACAGATACGCAGTATTTT.

This clone was seen just once. This chain connects TRBV6-1 to TRBJ1-1; 9 bases agree with TRBD1. CDR1 is MNHNS and CDR2 is SASEGT in the germline V gene. Trimming took 7 bases from V and 8 from J; bases not matched to a gene: 8. The CDR3 sequence is 13 residues long. The CDR3 region has the DNA TGTGCCAGCAAGTTGGGGGACAGGGTGGAAGCTTTCTTT. Its translation is CASKLGDRVEAFF.

The chain joins TRBV28 to TRBJ1-6; D gene ambiguous. Germline loops: CDR1 MDHEN, CDR2 SYDVKM. There are 14 residues in the CDR3. V was cut by 3 bases and J by 6 bases, with 9 bases left in between. The CDR3 protein is CASSFTIGNSPLHF. Here the CDR3 DNA reads TGTGCCAGCAGTTTCACTATCGGTAATTCACCCCTCCACTTT.

This clone was seen only once. V and J are TRBV10-1 and TRBJ1-5; perhaps TRBD1 as D (6 bases). This CDR3 has 15 amino acids. The germline V gene encodes CDR1 WNHNN and CDR2 SYGVQD (reference sequence). V gave up 6 bases and J gave up 3 bases, with 15 bases separating them. CDR3 in amino acids: CASRGRGPVNQPQHF. The CDR3 DNA follows: TGCGCCAGCAGGGGGCGGGGGCCGGTCAATCAGCCCCAGCATTTT.

In this sample, this clone turned up once. The V gene is TRBV28, the J gene TRBJ2-7; 8 positions match TRBD1. The CDR3 length is 15 residues. Germline loops: CDR1 MDHEN, CDR2 SYDVKM. The ends lost 4 bases at V and 4 bases at J; junction bases unmatched: 9. The CDR3, as DNA: TGTGCCAGCAGTTCCCAGGGGACAGGATTATACGAGCAGTACTTC. This sequence encodes CASSSQGTGLYEQYF.

The chain uses TRBV15 and TRBJ1-5; D remains ambiguous. The ends were cut back, 2 bases at V and 7 bases at J, with 12 bases in the middle. Germline V gene data show CDR1 as LNHNV and CDR2 as YYDKDF (reference sequence). The CDR3 spans 14 residues. CDR3 nucleotides: TGTGCCACCAGCAGAATGACGACGGGGCAGCCCCAGCATTTT. It encodes CATSRMTTGQPQHF.

The chain carries TRBV5-5 and TRBJ1-6; 8 bases align to TRBD1. CDR1 SGHKS and CDR2 YYEKEE come from the germline V gene (reference sequence). The CDR3 contains 14 residues. J lost 7 bases, V lost 6 bases, and 6 bases had no gene match. The CDR3 protein is CASKQDRVNSPLHF. CDR3 coding DNA: TGTGCCAGCAAGCAGGACAGGGTGAATTCACCCCTCCACTTT.

This clone was observed a single time. The J gene is TRBJ1-2, the V gene TRBV4-3; 10 nucleotides line up with TRBD1. The germline CDR1 and CDR2 sequences are LGHNA and YSLEER. CDR3 length equals 13 residues. V shed 3 bases, J shed 5 bases, and the junction held 0 bases outside the gene matches. CDR3 bases: TGCGCCAGCAGCCAGGGACAGGGGTATGGCTACACCTTC. As protein: CASSQGQGYGYTF.

The gene calls are TRBV13 and TRBJ1-5; perhaps TRBD1 as D (6 bases). Trimming took off 0 bases at V and 0 bases at J, with 6 bases between the two ends. This CDR3 has 15 residues. Germline assignment: CDR1 PRHDT and CDR2 FYEKMQ (reference sequence). The CDR3 region has the DNA TGTGCCAGCAGCTTAGGACAGGGTAGCAATCAGCCCCAGCATTTT. Protein sequence: CASSLGQGSNQPQHF.

This chain uses TRBV4-1 with TRBJ1-5, with 10 positions matching TRBD1. The CDR3 has 15 residues. Trimming removed 4 bases from V and 3 bases from J; junction bases left unmatched: 3. Germline V gene sequence: CDR1 MGHRA, CDR2 YSYEKL. In DNA form, the CDR3 reads TGCGCCAGCAGCCCCGACAGGGGGCACAATCAGCCCCAGCATTTT. This sequence encodes CASSPDRGHNQPQHF.

The V gene is TRBV15, the J gene TRBJ1-2, with 7 bases matching TRBD1. Germline-derived CDR1 and CDR2 are LNHNV and YYDKDF (reference sequence). The CDR3 sequence is 16 residues long. With V trimmed by 3 bases and J by 5 bases, 12 bases remained unmatched. This chain's CDR3 is CATSSHNRDRRYGYTF. The CDR3 DNA follows: TGTGCCACCAGCAGTCATAACCGGGACAGAAGGTATGGCTACACCTTC.

The chain recombines TRBV29-1 with TRBJ2-1; 10 positions agree with TRBD1. The V gene's germline CDR1 is SQVTM and CDR2 ANQGSEA. The CDR3 consists of 13 residues. J was trimmed by 8 bases and V by 6 bases; bases with no gene match: 7. CDR3 sequence reads: CSVETGGLDEQFF. Written as DNA, the CDR3 is TGCAGCGTGGAGACAGGGGGCCTCGATGAGCAGTTCTTC.

CDR3 sequence: CASRGGTASNQPQHF. The CDR3 DNA follows: TGTGCCAGCAGGGGCGGGACAGCGAGCAATCAGCCCCAGCATTTT. This sequence joins TRBV2 and TRBJ1-5; 7 bases fit TRBD1. V dropped 6 bases and J dropped 1; count of bases not matched to a gene: 6. Germline CDR1 is SNHLY and CDR2 is FYNNEI. The CDR3 has 15 amino acids.

The gene calls are TRBV6-5 and TRBJ1-2; the match to TRBD1 covers 8 bases. With V trimmed by 5 bases and J by 5 bases, 10 bases remained unmatched. The germline CDR1 and CDR2 sequences are MNHEY and SVGAGI. The CDR3 length is 15 residues. This CDR3 is CASSPGDRPGYGYTF. CDR3 nucleotides: TGTGCCAGCAGTCCGGGGGACAGGCCGGGGTATGGCTACACCTTC.

This chain joins TRBV6-6 and TRBJ2-5, with D tentatively TRBD1 (5 bases). Trimming stripped 2 bases from V and 2 bases from J, with 15 bases between. CDR1 and CDR2 (germline): MNHNY, SVGAGI (reference sequence). This CDR3 has 16 residues. The DNA of the CDR3 is TGTGCCAGCAGTTACCGTACAGGTCAGCAGCAAGAGACCCAGTACTTC. Its protein product is CASSYRTGQQQETQYF.

CDR3 sequence (DNA): TGTGCCAGCAGTACCCAGTACCAAGAGACCCAGTACTTC. This codes for CASSTQYQETQYF. The gene calls are TRBV27 and TRBJ2-5; D uncertain. This CDR3 is 13 amino acids long. V gave up 5 bases and J gave up 0 bases, with 7 bases separating them. The germline CDR1 and CDR2 sequences are MNHEY and SMNVEV (reference sequence).

The rearrangement uses TRBV2 and TRBJ1-2, with a weak D call TRBD1 (5 bases). The CDR3 spans 13 residues. The V end was cut by 2 bases, the J end by 4 bases, with 8 bases between. CDR1 is SNHLY, CDR2 FYNNEI, per germline. The CDR3 nucleotides are TGTGCCAGCAGTGAACGCGGGGGCTATGGCTACACCTTC. As protein: CASSERGGYGYTF.